The 10 T cell receptor beta chains in this list originate from one sample, sequenced in a study of T cell responses to AZD1222 COVID-19 vaccine. The method was immunoSEQ multiplex PCR; TCRdb's version includes in-frame clones alone and lacks a portion of them. The table includes 150,000 or so clones, about 92% detected once. The sequenced sample was peripheral blood, obtained on day 0 of AZD1222 vaccination. These receptors all come from an adult in good health.

The CDR3 DNA reads TGTGCCAGCAGACGACAGGGTGACACTGAAGCTTTCTTT. Amino acid sequence: CASRRQGDTEAFF. The chain recombines TRBV7-6 with TRBJ1-1; 7 bases align to TRBD1. V gave up 6 bases and J gave up 3 bases; unmatched junction bases: 4. The CDR3 loop spans 13 amino acids. Germline-derived CDR1 and CDR2 are SGHVS and FNYEAQ. The full variable domain, completed using reference TRBV7-6 and TRBJ1-1, is GAGVSQSPRYKVTKRGQDVALRCDPISGHVSLYWYRQALGQGPEFLTYFNYEAQQDKSGLPNDRFSAERPEGSISTLTIQRTEQRDSAMYRCASRRQGDTEAFFGQGTRLTVV.

V gene TRBV18 combines with J gene TRBJ2-3; no firm D call. With 2 bases removed from V and 4 bases from J, the gap between germline ends came to 1 base. This CDR3 spans 11 amino acids. Germline V lookup: CDR1 KGHSH, CDR2 LQKENI. The CDR3 here is CASSPADTQYF. The CDR3 DNA reads TGTGCCAGCTCACCAGCAGATACGCAGTATTTT.

This sequence joins TRBV15 and TRBJ2-3, with 9 bases that match TRBD2. V dropped 1 base and J dropped 5; count of bases not matched to a gene: 10. Germline lookup yields CDR1 LNHNV and CDR2 YYDKDF (reference sequence). The CDR3 extends over 17 amino acids. In DNA, the CDR3 is TGTGCCACCAGCAGAGTTGAGCTAGCGGGGACCCTAGATACGCAGTATTTT. This codes for CATSRVELAGTLDTQYF.

The chain carries TRBV5-1 and TRBJ2-3; possible D gene TRBD2, 5 bases. Germline CDR1 is SGHRS and CDR2 is YFSETQ. Trimming took off 0 bases at V and 0 bases at J, with 11 bases between the two ends. This CDR3 spans 16 amino acids. The chain's CDR3 is CASSLVSGGSTDTQYF. The CDR3 bases are TGCGCCAGCAGCTTGGTGTCTGGCGGGAGCACAGATACGCAGTATTTT. Combining the CDR3 with reference TRBV5-1 and TRBJ2-3 gives the whole variable domain KAGVTQTPRYLIKTRGQQVTLSCSPISGHRSVSWYQQTPGQGLQFLFEYFSETQRNKGNFPGRFSGRQFSNSRSEMNVSTLELGDSALYLCASSLVSGGSTDTQYFGPGTRLTVL.

This sequence joins TRBV5-6 and TRBJ2-7; possible D gene TRBD1, 5 bases. The CDR3 loop spans 15 amino acids. The germline CDR1 and CDR2 sequences are SGHDT and YYEEEE. V lost 0 bases, J lost 5 bases, and 15 bases lay in between. Here the CDR3 DNA reads TGTGCCAGCAGCTTGGCCAGTCAGGGCGGCCACGAGCAGTACTTC. This codes for CASSLASQGGHEQYF.

The rearrangement joins TRBV5-4 to TRBJ2-2; 10 nucleotides align to TRBD1. Germline V gene sequence: CDR1 SGHNT, CDR2 YYREEE (reference sequence). The V segment lost 4 bases and the J segment 6 bases; nucleotides outside the gene matches: 9. The CDR3 loop spans 16 amino acids. DNA of the CDR3: TGTGCCAGCAGCCGGCCGACAGGGGGCGACTCCGGGGAGCTGTTTTTT. Encoded protein: CASSRPTGGDSGELFF.

The V gene is TRBV7-9, the J gene TRBJ1-1; D is unresolved. CDR1 SEHNR and CDR2 FQNEAQ come from the germline V gene (reference sequence). The CDR3 loop spans 15 amino acids. Between the trimmed V and J ends, which lost 0 bases and 4 bases, there was a span of 12 bases. CDR3 sequence (DNA): TGTGCCAGCAGCTTAGCAGGGTCCTTAGGCACTGAAGCTTTCTTT. It translates to CASSLAGSLGTEAFF.

The chain couples TRBV19 to TRBJ1-1; 7 bases are a match to TRBD1. V was pared by 7 bases and J by 1 base, with 9 bases of the junction left unmatched. CDR3 size: 15 residues. Germline V lookup: CDR1 LNHDA, CDR2 SQIVND (reference sequence). CDR3 loop: CASTRQGIRNTEAFF. CDR3 coding DNA: TGTGCCAGTACCCGACAGGGAATACGGAACACTGAAGCTTTCTTT.

This clone was picked up a small number of times. This chain connects TRBV3-1 (or the pseudogene TRBV3-2) to TRBJ1-3, with 7 bases fitting TRBD1. The CDR3 totals 18 residues. Losses at the gene ends were 0 bases for V and 0 bases for J; bases not matched to a gene: 8. Germline CDR1 reads LGHDT; CDR2 reads YNNKEL (reference sequence). CDR3 sequence reads: CASSQDLQGPSSGNTIYF. The CDR3 coding sequence is TGTGCCAGCAGCCAAGATCTACAGGGGCCGAGCTCTGGAAACACCATATATTTT.

The rearrangement joins TRBV18 to TRBJ1-1, with a possible D match to TRBD1 (6 bases). Trimming cost V 1 base and J 5 bases, with 17 bases left between them. CDR3 size: 16 residues. CDR1 is KGHSH and CDR2 is LQKENI in the germline V gene. CDR3 amino acids: CASSPRGQGRGTEAFF. The CDR3 DNA is TGTGCCAGCTCACCACGAGGGCAGGGGAGGGGGACTGAAGCTTTCTTT. The whole variable domain, filled in from reference TRBV18 and TRBJ1-1, reads NAGVMQNPRHLVRRRGQEARLRCSPMKGHSHVYWYRQLPEEGLKFMVYLQKENIIDESGMPKERFSAEFPKEGPSILRIQQVVRGDSAAYFCASSPRGQGRGTEAFFGQGTRLTVV.